This entry lists 25 T cell receptor beta chains sequenced from one sample in a study of cytomegalovirus exposure and HLA in healthy donors (dated by TCRdb to the late 2010s). The library was obtained by the immunoSEQ multiplex PCR assay. For the multiplex PCR, a mixture combining 60 forward primers for TCR Vbeta segments and 13 reverse primers for TCR Jbeta segments was used. TCRdb holds this immuneACCESS table with in-frame rearrangements only. Some clones are missing; in checked studies, unresolved V genes explain under half, and the rest has no known cause. The sample table holds about 130,000 clones, of which about two thirds were seen once. The ten largest clones add up to approximately 2.9% of the sample. Sequencing was performed on PBMCs. The source of these receptors is a human donor in good health.

The V call is TRBV7-2, the J call TRBJ1-5, with 7 bases lining up with TRBD1. Losses at the gene ends were 3 bases for V and 6 bases for J; bases not matched to a gene: 5. The germline CDR1 and CDR2 sequences are SGHTA and FQGNSA. The CDR3 extends over 14 amino acids. As DNA, the CDR3 is TGTGCCAGCAGCTTTAGAGGGGGCGGTCAGCCCCAGCATTTT. The encoded protein is CASSFRGGGQPQHF.

The chain combines TRBV7-9 with TRBJ2-1; 8 bases are shared with TRBD2. The germline V gene encodes CDR1 SEHNR and CDR2 FQNEAQ (reference sequence). The junction had 15 bases not matched to a gene; V was cut back by 5 bases and J by 0 bases. The CDR3 runs to 19 residues. The CDR3 region is CASSLPKAGAFSSYNEQFF. For the CDR3, the DNA is TGTGCCAGCAGCCTCCCGAAAGCGGGAGCTTTCAGCTCCTACAATGAGCAGTTCTTC.

CDR3: CASSPGGGAGNTIYF. As DNA, the CDR3 is TGCGCCAGCAGCCCTGGCGGGGGTGCTGGAAACACCATATATTTT. V and J are TRBV5-1 and TRBJ1-3; tentative D call: TRBD1 (5 bases). Deletions cut 4 bases from V and 2 bases from J, with 13 bases between. In germline, CDR1 is SGHRS, CDR2 YFSETQ. This CDR3 is 15 amino acids long.

The chain joins TRBV5-1 to TRBJ1-1, with D unresolved. In germline, CDR1 is SGHRS, CDR2 YFSETQ. The V and J ends lost 0 bases and 5 bases respectively, with 8 bases between them. This CDR3 spans 13 amino acids. CDR3 coding DNA: TGCGCCAGCAGCTTGGGTCCAGGAACTGAAGCTTTCTTT. Its protein is CASSLGPGTEAFF.

V usage is TRBV4-2 and J usage is TRBJ2-1; 7 bases align to TRBD1. In germline, CDR1 is LGHNA, CDR2 YNFKEQ. V gave up 1 base and J gave up 0 bases; unmatched junction bases: 6. The CDR3 extends over 17 amino acids. CDR3 loop: CASSQVQRGHSYNEQFF. In DNA form, the CDR3 reads TGTGCCAGCAGCCAAGTTCAGAGGGGGCACTCCTACAATGAGCAGTTCTTC.

This chain joins TRBV2 and TRBJ2-7; TRBD2 aligns across 9 bases. The CDR3 has 14 amino acids. Germline trimming cut 7 bases from V and 5 bases from J; bases unmatched to any gene: 9. The germline gives CDR1 SNHLY, CDR2 FYNNEI. DNA of the CDR3: TGTGCCAGCACTCGGAGGACTAGCGCTAACGAGCAGTACTTC. Its protein is CASTRRTSANEQYF.

As for this clone: This sample includes further DNA sequences coding for the same CDR3. The chain uses TRBV6-5 and TRBJ2-7, with 13 nucleotides matching TRBD2. V was pared by 5 bases and J by 3 bases, with 1 base of the junction left unmatched. The CDR3 has 14 residues. The germline V gene has CDR1 MNHEY and CDR2 SVGAGI. CDR3: CASSRTSGSYEQYF. In DNA, the CDR3 is TGTGCCAGCAGTAGGACTAGCGGGAGCTACGAGCAGTACTTC.

This clone has more than one count but fewer than ten. The chain carries TRBV7-3 and TRBJ2-1; D gene unclear. Germline V gene sequence: CDR1 SGHTA, CDR2 FQGTGA. This CDR3 region has 14 residues. V lost 4 bases and J 5 bases, leaving 12 bases between the germline ends. CDR3 in DNA: TGTGCCAGCAGCTCAATTCCTCGGGACAATGAGCAGTTCTTC. Translation gives CASSSIPRDNEQFF. Complete variable domain (other parts from reference TRBV7-3 and TRBJ2-1): GAGVSQTPSNKVTEKGKYVELRCDPISGHTALYWYRQSLGQGPEFLIYFQGTGAADDSGLPNDRFFAVRPEGSVSTLKIQRTERGDSAVYLCASSSIPRDNEQFFGPGTRLTVL.

This chain links TRBV19 with TRBJ1-5, with D possibly TRBD1 on 5 matching bases. V lost 3 bases to trimming and J lost 3 bases, with 6 bases between them. Germline values: CDR1 LNHDA, CDR2 SQIVND (reference sequence). The CDR3 totals 13 residues. The CDR3, as DNA: TGTGCCAGTAGTATGACAGTCAATCAGCCCCAGCATTTT. Its translation: CASSMTVNQPQHF. Filled out from reference TRBV19 and TRBJ1-5, the complete variable domain reads DGGITQSPKYLFRKEGQNVTLSCEQNLNHDAMYWYRQDPGQGLRLIYYSQIVNDFQKGDIAEGYSVSREKKESFPLTVTSAQKNPTAFYLCASSMTVNQPQHFGDGTRLSIL.

The rearrangement links TRBV9 to TRBJ2-5; 7 nucleotides match TRBD2. Germline V CDR1 and CDR2: SGDLS, YYNGEE. This CDR3 comprises 17 residues. The V segment lost 0 bases and the J segment 2 bases; nucleotides outside the gene matches: 10. The CDR3 DNA is TGTGCCAGCAGCGTAGATTGGGAGGGAGGGTTTCAAGAGACCCAGTACTTC. It translates to CASSVDWEGGFQETQYF. Full variable domain (missing parts from reference TRBV9 and TRBJ2-5): DSGVTQTPKHLITATGQRVTLRCSPRSGDLSVYWYQQSLDQGLQFLIQYYNGEERAKGNILERFSAQQFPDLHSELNLSSLELGDSALYFCASSVDWEGGFQETQYFGPGTRLLVL.

The rearrangement links TRBV2 to TRBJ2-7, with D unclear. Germline-derived CDR1 and CDR2 are SNHLY and FYNNEI. This CDR3 comprises 11 residues. V was clipped by 8 bases and J by 4 bases, with 9 bases between them. CDR3 nucleotide sequence: TGTGCCAGCTCTAACCGGTACGAGCAGTACTTC. Its protein product is CASSNRYEQYF.

The chain recombines TRBV10-1 with TRBJ2-5; a weak D match, TRBD2 (6 bases). The V end lost 8 bases, the J end lost 5 bases, and 21 bases lay between the germline ends. CDR1 WNHNN and CDR2 SYGVQD come from the germline V gene (reference sequence). The CDR3 extends over 15 amino acids. For the CDR3, the DNA is TGCGCCAGCGTAGACTTTTCGCGGGGACGGGAGACCCAGTACTTC. Residues: CASVDFSRGRETQYF.

The chain combines TRBV19 with TRBJ2-7, with D possibly matching TRBD1 (5 bases). Trimming shortened V by 3 bases and J by 7 bases, and 10 bases separated the two germline ends. The CDR3 consists of 12 residues. Germline lookup yields CDR1 LNHDA and CDR2 SQIVND (reference sequence). The DNA for the CDR3 is TGTGCCAGTAGTATCGAAAGGGGTGAGCAGTACTTC. The encoded protein is CASSIERGEQYF.

The chain has TRBV11-2 and TRBJ2-3; 8 bases match TRBD2. The trim removed 2 bases at V and 11 bases at J, leaving 12 bases unmatched. CDR1 SGHAT and CDR2 FQNNGV come from the germline V gene. The CDR3 consists of 15 residues. CDR3 loop: CASSLPRREGHGQYF. The DNA for the CDR3 is TGTGCCAGCAGCTTACCGCGACGGGAGGGCCACGGGCAGTATTTT.

CDR3 region: CASSPPGGLNTEAFF. The CDR3 bases are TGTGCCAGCAGCCCACCGGGGGGGCTGAACACTGAAGCTTTCTTT. This chain links TRBV25-1 with TRBJ1-1, with D possibly matching TRBD1 (6 bases). CDR1 MGHDK and CDR2 SYGVNS come from the germline V gene. V shed 6 bases and J shed 0 bases, with 14 bases lying between them. This CDR3 is built from 15 residues.

This clone was seen a few times. The chain links TRBV5-1 to TRBJ1-1, with 8 bases fitting TRBD1. In germline, CDR1 is SGHRS, CDR2 YFSETQ. The CDR3 covers 15 residues. The V segment lost 4 bases and the J segment 1 base; nucleotides outside the gene matches: 6. The CDR3 spells CASSLSGGRNTEAFF. Here the CDR3 DNA reads TGCGCCAGCAGCCTTTCAGGGGGCCGGAACACTGAAGCTTTCTTT.

This clone was seen just once. The V gene is TRBV6-6, the J gene TRBJ1-5; 9 nucleotides line up with TRBD1. This CDR3 contains 14 residues. From germline, CDR1 is MNHNY and CDR2 SVGAGI (reference sequence). The V gene end was trimmed by 6 bases and the J gene end by 6 bases; junction bases not matched to a gene: 6. The CDR3 DNA reads TGTGCCAGCAGGCGGGCGGGACAGGGTCAGCCCCAGCATTTT. Translating it yields CASRRAGQGQPQHF.

Notes on this clone: Sequence at one end of the junction differs from germline and may be a read error. The chain combines TRBV7-7 with TRBJ2-5, with 13 positions matching TRBD2. The CDR3 is made up of 16 amino acids. CDR1 is SSHAT, CDR2 FNYEAQ, per germline (reference sequence). CDR3 protein: CASSQRLAGGGETQYF. DNA for the CDR3: TGTGCTAGCAGCCAAAGACTAGCGGGGGGAGGAGAGACCCAGTACTTC.

This clone appeared a few times. CDR3 region: CASSVDGGASNQPQHF. The CDR3 DNA sequence: TGTGCCAGCAGCGTAGACGGGGGAGCGAGCAATCAGCCCCAGCATTTT. This sequence joins TRBV9 and TRBJ1-5; perhaps TRBD1 as D (5 bases). Germline CDR1 reads SGDLS; CDR2 reads YYNGEE. V was clipped by 0 bases and J by 1 base, with 11 bases between them. The CDR3 consists of 16 residues.

The genes are TRBV6-6 and TRBJ2-1; D is uncertain. This CDR3 region has 16 residues. V was shortened by 2 bases and J by 4 bases, with 15 bases between the two germline ends. The germline V gene has CDR1 MNHNY and CDR2 SVGAGI (reference sequence). In nucleotides, the CDR3 is TGTGCCAGCAGTTACCGGGTCCTAACAATATACAATGAGCAGTTCTTC. This gives the protein CASSYRVLTIYNEQFF.

The chain employs TRBV18 and TRBJ1-4; D unresolved. Germline V lookup: CDR1 KGHSH, CDR2 LQKENI. The CDR3 contains 13 residues. The V end lost 6 bases, the J end lost 7 bases, and 12 bases lay between the germline ends. CDR3 residues: CASSYAPPEKLFF. The CDR3, as DNA: TGTGCCAGCTCCTACGCTCCGCCTGAAAAACTGTTTTTT. The full variable domain, with the rest looked up from reference TRBV18 and TRBJ1-4, is NAGVMQNPRHLVRRRGQEARLRCSPMKGHSHVYWYRQLPEEGLKFMVYLQKENIIDESGMPKERFSAEFPKEGPSILRIQQVVRGDSAAYFCASSYAPPEKLFFGSGTQLSVL.

This chain uses TRBV6-5 with TRBJ1-2, with TRBD1 identical over 7 bases. Germline CDR1 is MNHEY and CDR2 is SVGAGI. V shed 2 bases and J 6 bases; nucleotides not matched to a gene: 9. The CDR3 length is 15 residues. The CDR3 bases are TGTGCCAGCAGTTACAGGGGGCGACAGAGAGATGGCTACACCTTC. Translation gives CASSYRGRQRDGYTF.

The chain recombines TRBV6-4 with TRBJ2-5, with 8 positions matching TRBD2. Germline lookup yields CDR1 MRHNA and CDR2 SNTAGT. V dropped 4 bases and J dropped 5; count of bases not matched to a gene: 12. CDR3 size: 16 residues. CDR3 nucleotides: TGTGCCAGCAGTGTTTTAGGCGGGGGGATAGGCGAGACCCAGTACTTC. The encoded protein is CASSVLGGGIGETQYF.

This clone was counted only a few times. In nucleotides, the CDR3 is TGTGCCAGCAGCGTAGACGGACTCCGCGAGCAGTACTTC. Encoded protein: CASSVDGLREQYF. The rearrangement joins TRBV9 to TRBJ2-7; weak D call: TRBD2 (5 bases). CDR3 length: 13 residues. Germline values: CDR1 SGDLS, CDR2 YYNGEE. V dropped 0 bases and J dropped 6 bases, with 10 bases sitting between them. Filled out from reference TRBV9 and TRBJ2-7, the complete variable domain reads DSGVTQTPKHLITATGQRVTLRCSPRSGDLSVYWYQQSLDQGLQFLIQYYNGEERAKGNILERFSAQQFPDLHSELNLSSLELGDSALYFCASSVDGLREQYFGPGTRLTVT.

The rearrangement links TRBV27 to TRBJ2-7; 9 bases are shared with TRBD1. Germline CDR1 and CDR2: MNHEY and SMNVEV (reference sequence). The CDR3 has 13 amino acids. The ends lost 6 bases at V and 9 bases at J; junction bases unmatched: 9. Written as DNA, the CDR3 is TGTGCCAGCAGGGCTACAGGGGGCGGCGGGCAGTACTTC. The encoded protein is CASRATGGGGQYF.